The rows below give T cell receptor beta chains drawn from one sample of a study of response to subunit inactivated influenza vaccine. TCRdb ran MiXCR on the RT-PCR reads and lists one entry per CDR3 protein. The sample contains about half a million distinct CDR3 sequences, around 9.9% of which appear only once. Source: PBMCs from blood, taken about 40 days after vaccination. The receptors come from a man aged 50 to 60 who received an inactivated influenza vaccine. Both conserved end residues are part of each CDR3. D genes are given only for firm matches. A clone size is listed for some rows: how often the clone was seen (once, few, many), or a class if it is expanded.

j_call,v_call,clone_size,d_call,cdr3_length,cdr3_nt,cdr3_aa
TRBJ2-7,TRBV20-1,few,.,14,TGCAGTGCTAGAGATCGGGGAATCCTCTACGAGCAGTACTTC,CSARDRGILYEQYF
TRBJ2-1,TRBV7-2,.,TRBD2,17,TGTGCCAGCAGCTTAGGGACTAGCGGGGGTCCCTACAATGAGCAGTTCTTC,CASSLGTSGGPYNEQFF
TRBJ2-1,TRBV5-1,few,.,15,TGCGCCAGCAGCGTGCAGGGAGACTCCTACAATGAGCAGTTCTTC,CASSVQGDSYNEQFF
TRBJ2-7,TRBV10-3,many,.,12,TGTGCCATCAGTGACACAGCCTACGAGCAGTACTTC,CAISDTAYEQYF
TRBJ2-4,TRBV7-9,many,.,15,TGTGCCAGCAGCTTAGGGTCCTCAGCCAAAAACATTCAGTACTTC,CASSLGSSAKNIQYF
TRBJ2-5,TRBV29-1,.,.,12,TGCAGCGTGCTTACGGGCGGGGAGACCCAGTACTTC,CSVLTGGETQYF
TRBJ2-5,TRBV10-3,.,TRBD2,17,TGTGCCATCAGCCCCAGGGGACTAGCGGGAGTAGGAGAGACCCAGTACTTC,CAISPRGLAGVGETQYF
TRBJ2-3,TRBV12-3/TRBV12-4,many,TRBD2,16,TGTGCCAGCAGCAACGTCGGGGGGGCAGTTCCAGATACGCAGTATTTT,CASSNVGGAVPDTQYF
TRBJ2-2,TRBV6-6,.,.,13,TGTGCCAGCAGTCACTTCGGGGCCGGGGAGCTGTTTTTT,CASSHFGAGELFF
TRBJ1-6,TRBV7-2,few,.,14,TGTGCCAGCAGCTTAGGTGGGGCCCATTCACCCCTCCACTTT,CASSLGGAHSPLHF
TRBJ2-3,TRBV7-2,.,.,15,TGTGCCAGCAGCTTACGGGGCGGGGACACAGATACGCAGTATTTT,CASSLRGGDTDTQYF
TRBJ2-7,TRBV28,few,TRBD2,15,TGTGCCAGCAGTTTTAGCCTAGCGGGAGTCGGCGAGCAGTACTTC,CASSFSLAGVGEQYF
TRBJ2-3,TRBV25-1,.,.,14,TGTGCCAGCAGGAACCCAGGGGGGGTCGGTACGCAGTATTTT,CASRNPGGVGTQYF
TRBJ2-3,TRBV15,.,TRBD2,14,TGTGCCACCAGCACGACGTGGGGGGGAGATACGCAGTATTTT,CATSTTWGGDTQYF
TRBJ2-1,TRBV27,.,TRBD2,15,TGTGCCAGCAGCTCCGGGACTAGGGGTTACAATGAGCAGTTCTTC,CASSSGTRGYNEQFF
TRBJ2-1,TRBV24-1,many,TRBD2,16,TGTGCCACCAGTGATCCGCCGGGGGGGCCCTACAATGAGCAGTTCTTC,CATSDPPGGPYNEQFF
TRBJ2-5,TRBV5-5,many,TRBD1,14,TGTGCCAGCAGCTACCGGGGACAGATCGAGACCCAGTACTTC,CASSYRGQIETQYF
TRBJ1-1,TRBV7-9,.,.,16,TGTGCCAGCATCCGAAATGGGGGGAGAGGTGGGACTGAAGCTTTCTTT,CASIRNGGRGGTEAFF
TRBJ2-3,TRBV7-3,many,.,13,TGTGCCAGCAGCTTTATGGGTGCAGATACGCAGTATTTT,CASSFMGADTQYF
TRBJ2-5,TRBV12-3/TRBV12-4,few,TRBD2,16,TGTGCCAGCAGAGGACTAGCGGGGGGGCATTTCGAGACCCAGTACTTC,CASRGLAGGHFETQYF
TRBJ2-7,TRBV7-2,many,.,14,TGTGCCAGCAGCTTCATAACAGAGGTCCGGGAGCAGTACTTC,CASSFITEVREQYF
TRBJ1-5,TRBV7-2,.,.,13,TGTGCCAGCAGTCGGGACGTGAATCAGCCCCAGCATTTT,CASSRDVNQPQHF
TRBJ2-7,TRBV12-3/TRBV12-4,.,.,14,TGTGCCAGCAGTCCGTTTGGGGGAGCCTACGAGCAGTACTTC,CASSPFGGAYEQYF
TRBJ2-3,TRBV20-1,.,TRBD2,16,TGCAGTGCGATCCGGGCTAGCGGGAACGGGGCAGATACGCAGTATTTT,CSAIRASGNGADTQYF
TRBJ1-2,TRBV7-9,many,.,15,TGTGCCAGCAGCTCCGTCGATGCGGAGGCTTATGGCTACACCTTC,CASSSVDAEAYGYTF
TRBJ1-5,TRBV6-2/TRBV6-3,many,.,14,TGTGCCAGCAGCGCTCCGGGACTCAATCAGCCCCAGCATTTT,CASSAPGLNQPQHF
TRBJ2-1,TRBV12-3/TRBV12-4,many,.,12,TGTGCCAGCAGAGAGACAGCATATGAGCAGTTCTTC,CASRETAYEQFF
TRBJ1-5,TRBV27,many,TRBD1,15,TGTGCCAGCAGTTTAGGGACAGGCAGCAATCAGCCCCAGCATTTT,CASSLGTGSNQPQHF
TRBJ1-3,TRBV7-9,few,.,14,TGTGCCAGCACCCCTTTGGGGTGGGGAAACACCATATATTTT,CASTPLGWGNTIYF
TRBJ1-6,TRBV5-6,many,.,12,TGTGCCAGCAGCTCGGATAATTCACCCCTCCACTTT,CASSSDNSPLHF
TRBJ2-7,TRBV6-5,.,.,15,TGTGCCAGCAGTTACTCGACCACTCTAGTAGACGAGCAGTACTTC,CASSYSTTLVDEQYF
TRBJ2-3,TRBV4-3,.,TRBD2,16,TGCGCCAGCAGCCAACAACTAGCGGGACTCGCAGATACGCAGTATTTT,CASSQQLAGLADTQYF
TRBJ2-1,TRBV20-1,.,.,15,TGCAGTGCGCGGACGGCGGAAAGCTCCTACAATGAGCAGTTCTTC,CSARTAESSYNEQFF
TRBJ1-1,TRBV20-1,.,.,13,TGCAGTGCTACACTCCAGGGCCTCACTGAAGCTTTCTTT,CSATLQGLTEAFF
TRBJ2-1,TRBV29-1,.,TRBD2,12,TGCAGCGTTGCGGGGGGATACGGTGAGCAGTTCTTC,CSVAGGYGEQFF